Sequencing of this T cell receptor beta chain was carried out in a study of control samples from healthy donors and cancer patients. The CDR3 loop spans 11 amino acids. In germline, CDR1 is SEHNR, CDR2 FQNEAQ (reference sequence). Trimming took off 5 bases at V and 10 bases at J, with 9 bases between the two ends. Assay used: immunoSEQ multiplex PCR; TCRdb lists only in-frame clones, some missing. The sample consists of 200,000 to 250,000 clones, 85% to 95% of them appearing once. The clonotype originates from a man aged 45-60 years in good health. The sample comprised blood. The chain has TRBV7-9 and TRBJ2-1; tentative D call: TRBD2 (6 bases). CDR3 sequence (DNA): TGTGCCAGCAGCGGGAGGACGGAGCAGTTCTTC. As protein: CASSGRTEQFF.